The 27 T cell receptor beta chains below all came from one sample that was sequenced in a study of blood T cell repertoires in COVID-19. Generated by immunoSEQ multiplex PCR, the TCRdb table keeps only in-frame clones and is missing some. The table lists more than 300,000 clones, roughly 86% of them singletons. Sequencing used PBMCs or T cells enriched from blood (not recorded which). The receptor source for this set is a woman between 25 and 40 years old who had recovered from COVID-19.

The chain combines TRBV19 with TRBJ2-1; TRBD2 matches at 9 bases. J gave up 4 bases and V 10 bases, and 8 bases lay outside the gene matches. CDR1 and CDR2 from the germline V gene are LNHDA and SQIVND (reference sequence). This CDR3 spans 14 amino acids. The CDR3 loop reads CATSWAGGYNEQFF. CDR3 sequence (DNA): TGTGCCACCTCATGGGCGGGAGGGTACAATGAGCAGTTCTTC.

This chain uses TRBV27 with TRBJ2-1, with 12 positions matching TRBD2. The trim removed 2 bases at V and 10 bases at J, leaving 6 bases unmatched. The length of the CDR3 is 15 residues. CDR1 MNHEY and CDR2 SMNVEV come from the germline V gene (reference sequence). CDR3: CASSLPGLAGIEQFF. As DNA, the CDR3 is TGTGCCAGCAGTTTACCGGGACTAGCGGGTATCGAGCAGTTCTTC.

V is TRBV21-1 and J is TRBJ2-1; TRBD2 is the table's D call and was not checked against the DNA. TRBV21-1 constitutes a pseudogene. This CDR3 is built from 17 residues. The CDR3 nucleotides read TGTGCCAGCAGCAAAGAACTGGGGAGAAGCTCCTACAATGAGCAGTTCTTC. It translates to CASSKELGRSSYNEQFF.

The genes are TRBV19 and TRBJ1-1; D possibly corresponds to TRBD1 (5 bases). From germline, CDR1 is LNHDA and CDR2 SQIVND (reference sequence). The CDR3 runs to 19 residues. The V and J ends lost 3 bases and 0 bases respectively, with 23 bases between them. The CDR3 here is CASSIYGIDSPTMNTEAFF. CDR3 in DNA: TGTGCCAGTAGTATTTATGGTATTGACAGCCCCACAATGAACACTGAAGCTTTCTTT.

Only one count was recorded for this clone. The rearrangement uses TRBV21-1 and TRBJ2-1; the table names TRBD2, a call not compared with the DNA. TRBV21-1 is noted as a pseudogene. The CDR3 has 15 residues. CDR3 nucleotide sequence: TGTGCCAGCAGCAACTCGGGACTAGCGGGAGGGAAATTTTTCTTC. It translates to CASSNSGLAGGKFFF.

This sequence joins TRBV28 and TRBJ2-2; 8 positions match TRBD2. CDR3 length equals 17 residues. In germline, CDR1 is MDHEN, CDR2 SYDVKM. With V trimmed by 6 bases and J by 2 bases, 11 bases remained unmatched. CDR3 DNA: TGTGCCAGCAGCCCAGATCGGGTAGCGGGAAACACCGGGGAGCTGTTTTTT. Translated: CASSPDRVAGNTGELFF.

V and J are TRBV7-2 and TRBJ2-5; a weak D match, TRBD1 (5 bases). The CDR3 is made up of 15 amino acids. V lost 1 base and J 5 bases, leaving 14 bases between the germline ends. CDR1 and CDR2 from the germline V gene are SGHTA and FQGNSA. The CDR3 is CASSLEGPGRETQYF. The CDR3 coding sequence is TGTGCCAGCAGCTTAGAAGGGCCAGGGCGGGAGACCCAGTACTTC. Looking up the rest from reference TRBV7-2 and TRBJ2-5 gives the full variable domain: GAGVSQSPSNKVTEKGKDVELRCDPISGHTALYWYRQSLGQGLEFLIYFQGNSAPDKSGLPSDRFSAERTGGSVSTLTIQRTQQEDSAVYLCASSLEGPGRETQYFGPGTRLLVL.

This chain connects TRBV6-5 to TRBJ1-5; 9 bases line up with TRBD1. Germline assignment: CDR1 MNHEY and CDR2 SVGAGI. The CDR3 extends over 15 amino acids. J lost 0 bases, V lost 7 bases, and 4 bases had no gene match. The CDR3 DNA reads as TGTGCCAGCACCCGGACAGGGGCTAGCAATCAGCCCCAGCATTTT. Translating gives CASTRTGASNQPQHF.

The chain joins TRBV18 to TRBJ2-7; D possibly corresponds to TRBD1 (6 bases). The CDR3 runs 15 residues. V lost 1 base to trimming and J lost 0 bases, with 10 bases between them. Germline lookup yields CDR1 KGHSH and CDR2 LQKENI. Here the CDR3 DNA reads TGTGCCAGCTCACCACAGGGGGATAGCTCCTACGAGCAGTACTTC. Its protein is CASSPQGDSSYEQYF.

V gene TRBV3-1 (or the pseudogene TRBV3-2) combines with J gene TRBJ1-2, with D perhaps matching TRBD1 (6 bases). Germline V gene lookup returns CDR1 LGHDT and CDR2 YNNKEL (reference sequence). V was shortened by 2 bases and J by 1 base, with 20 bases between the two germline ends. The CDR3 sequence is 18 residues long. CDR3 sequence (DNA): TGTGCCAGCAGCCAACTTTGGGCTAGGACAGCCGATAACTATGGCTACACCTTC. It specifies CASSQLWARTADNYGYTF.

This chain links TRBV5-1 with TRBJ1-5; 7 bases map to TRBD1. V shed 2 bases, J shed 3 bases, and the junction held 2 bases outside the gene matches. This CDR3 is 14 amino acids long. Germline V lookup: CDR1 SGHRS, CDR2 YFSETQ. The CDR3 spells CASSFGQANQPQHF. The CDR3 coding sequence is TGCGCCAGCAGCTTCGGACAGGCCAATCAGCCCCAGCATTTT.

This chain connects TRBV12-2 to TRBJ2-3; the listed D gene, TRBD1, was not tested against the DNA. TRBV12-2 is a pseudogene. The CDR3 consists of 17 residues. The DNA for the CDR3 is TGTGCAAGTCGCGTAATCGAATACAGGGGGGAGGCAGATACGCAGTATTTT. Protein: CASRVIEYRGEADTQYF.

This clone was picked up a small number of times. The rearrangement uses TRBV4-1 and TRBJ1-6, with a tentative D call TRBD1 (5 bases). The CDR3 is made up of 16 amino acids. V lost 0 bases and J lost 4, with 10 bases in between. From germline, CDR1 is MGHRA and CDR2 YSYEKL. DNA of the CDR3: TGCGCCAGCAGCCAAGAACAGGATCCGTATAATTCACCCCTCCACTTT. It yields the protein CASSQEQDPYNSPLHF.

This rearrangement joins TRBV28 to TRBJ2-5, with 8 bases aligning to TRBD1. The CDR3 runs 15 residues. Looked up from germline, CDR1 is MDHEN and CDR2 is SYDVKM. V dropped 1 base and J dropped 2; count of bases not matched to a gene: 3. In DNA, the CDR3 is TGTGCCAGCAGTTTATACAGGGGGAGACAAGAGACCCAGTACTTC. Translation: CASSLYRGRQETQYF.

The table lists this clone with a count of one. The chain has TRBV7-2 and TRBJ2-1; TRBD2 agrees at 8 bases. With V trimmed by 4 bases and J by 6 bases, 2 bases remained unmatched. The CDR3 length is 13 residues. Germline V CDR1 and CDR2: SGHTA, FQGNSA. The DNA of the CDR3 is TGTGCCAGCAGCTGGGGACTAGTCAATGAGCAGTTCTTC. The encoded protein is CASSWGLVNEQFF.

The rearrangement links TRBV11-3 to TRBJ2-2; D may be TRBD1 (6 bases). Trimming left V 2 bases short and J 4 bases short, with 20 bases between. Germline lookup yields CDR1 SGHNT and CDR2 YENEEA. The CDR3 loop spans 18 amino acids. This CDR3 reads CASSLSGIGQLATGELFF. CDR3 nucleotide sequence: TGTGCCAGCAGCTTATCGGGTATAGGACAGTTAGCCACCGGGGAGCTGTTTTTT.

This clone was observed once. The chain links TRBV21-1 to TRBJ2-1; the table's D gene call, TRBD2, was not cross checked with the DNA. TRBV21-1 is noted as a pseudogene. This CDR3 is 15 amino acids long. CDR3 nucleotide sequence: TGTGCCAGCAGCCCCCCTGCGGGACTGTACAATGAGCAGTTCTTC. Translated, it gives CASSPPAGLYNEQFF.

This clone was recorded a few times. The V gene is TRBV18, the J gene TRBJ1-2, with TRBD1 matching over 7 bases. The CDR3 is made up of 15 amino acids. The V gene end was trimmed by 2 bases and the J gene end by 4 bases; junction bases not matched to a gene: 7. Germline V gives CDR1 KGHSH, CDR2 LQKENI. The CDR3 region is CASSPDSGGIYGYTF. The CDR3 nucleotides are TGTGCCAGCTCACCAGATTCAGGGGGGATCTATGGCTACACCTTC.

The chain couples TRBV3-1 (or the pseudogene TRBV3-2) to TRBJ2-2; 8 bases agree with TRBD1. The CDR3 is 18 residues long. With V trimmed by 1 base and J by 6 bases, 13 bases remained unmatched. The V gene's germline CDR1 is LGHDT and CDR2 YNNKEL (reference sequence). The CDR3: CASSQAYWQGALSGELFF. Here the CDR3 DNA reads TGTGCCAGCAGCCAAGCATATTGGCAGGGGGCCTTATCCGGGGAGCTGTTTTTT.

The CDR3 nucleotides are TGCAGCGTCCTAAGCTCTGGAAACACCATATATTTT. Amino acids: CSVLSSGNTIYF. This rearrangement joins TRBV29-1 to TRBJ1-3; D is ambiguous. Deletions cut 6 bases from V and 0 bases from J, with 6 bases between. CDR3 length: 12 residues. Germline lookup yields CDR1 SQVTM and CDR2 ANQGSEA. Complete variable domain (other parts from reference TRBV29-1 and TRBJ1-3): SAVISQKPSRDICQRGTSLTIQCQVDSQVTMMFWYRQQPGQSLTLIATANQGSEATYESGFVIDKFPISRPNLTFSTLTVSNMSPEDSSIYLCSVLSSGNTIYFGEGSWLTVV.

The chain uses TRBV4-3 and TRBJ1-2; D possibly corresponds to TRBD1 (6 bases). The CDR3 runs 14 residues. V was clipped by 4 bases and J by 3 bases, with 12 bases between them. CDR1 and CDR2 from the germline V gene are LGHNA and YSLEER. Here the CDR3 DNA reads TGCGCCAGCAGCCTAGGGGCAGGGGACTATGGCTACACCTTC. Its translation: CASSLGAGDYGYTF.

This clone was seen just once. The chain joins TRBV7-2 to TRBJ1-5; the D is unclear. This CDR3 has 12 residues. Germline V gene lookup returns CDR1 SGHTA and CDR2 FQGNSA. The germline V and J ends were trimmed by 2 bases and 6 bases, with 5 bases remaining between them. CDR3 loop: CASSLLRQPQHF. As DNA, the CDR3 is TGTGCCAGCAGCTTATTGCGTCAGCCCCAGCATTTT.

This clone was seen only a few times. V and J are TRBV4-1 and TRBJ2-7; 7 positions agree with TRBD2. The CDR3 is 16 residues long. The J segment lost 3 bases and the V segment lost 1 base, leaving 9 bases of the junction unmatched. The germline V gene encodes CDR1 MGHRA and CDR2 YSYEKL. CDR3: CASSQAGGRLIYEQYF. The CDR3 DNA reads as TGCGCCAGCAGCCAAGCGGGGGGTCGACTTATCTACGAGCAGTACTTC.

The rearrangement joins TRBV4-3 to TRBJ1-1; 10 nucleotides match TRBD1. This CDR3 has 14 amino acids. Trimming cost V 2 bases and J 6 bases; bases outside gene matches: 3. Germline assignment: CDR1 LGHNA and CDR2 YSLEER. The CDR3 coding sequence is TGCGCCAGCAGCCAACGGACAGGGGGGCCTGAAGCTTTCTTT. Translating it yields CASSQRTGGPEAFF.

J is TRBJ1-2 and V is TRBV6-5, with D uncertain. CDR3 length: 11 residues. V lost 7 bases and J 6 bases, leaving 9 bases between the germline ends. Per germline, CDR1 MNHEY and CDR2 SVGAGI. CDR3 region: CASIGHNGYTF. The DNA for the CDR3 is TGTGCCAGCATTGGCCACAATGGCTACACCTTC.

The chain uses TRBV12-3 or TRBV12-4 and TRBJ1-1, with a tentative D call TRBD1 (6 bases). The V end lost 4 bases, the J end lost 11 bases, and 11 bases lay between the germline ends. CDR3 length: 11 amino acids. DNA for the CDR3: TGTGCCAGCAGTTCACAGGGAAGGGCTTTCTTT. Amino acids: CASSSQGRAFF.

This clone has only a few counts. The chain carries TRBV29-1 and TRBJ2-7, with D unresolved. Germline V gives CDR1 SQVTM, CDR2 ANQGSEA. The V gene lost 6 bases and the J gene lost 6 bases, with 21 bases spanning the gap. The CDR3 sequence is 14 residues long. The CDR3 region is CSVRNRFHRSEQYF. CDR3 bases: TGCAGCGTCCGGAATCGGTTCCACCGGAGCGAGCAGTACTTC.